This T cell receptor beta chain was documented in a study of cytomegalovirus exposure and HLA in healthy donors (dated by TCRdb to 2015 to 2018). Looking at the study overall: In an earlier analysis of approximately 640 of the donors, 276 Gb of sequence data and 120 million or so unique TCR beta sequences from roughly 190 million T cells were reported. The aim of the study was to test whether cataloging public T cell receptors could identify signatures of past pathogen exposure. Typing coverage differed by locus: A, B, C, DRB1 and DQB1 were typed in roughly 629-630 donors, DQA1 in 522, DPA1 in around 600, and DPB1 in approximately 450. Among the roughly 370 genotyped donors, under 90% belonged to the genetic ancestry cluster associated with self-reported Caucasian donors. The study profiled the T cell repertoires of under 700 subjects by immunosequencing and related them to cytomegalovirus serostatus. Every repertoire in the discovery cohort had been generated on one and the same sequencing platform. Donor age, sex, ethnicity and CMV serostatus were compiled alongside the repertoire data. A later genetic analysis took genome-wide SNP genotypes for about 65% of the 666 donors and used that subset as a discovery cohort. A later analysis re-examined previously published TCR beta repertoires from around 670 donors and added high-resolution HLA genotyping to investigate patterns of TCR occurrence. An earlier analysis of approximately 500 of the donors applied high-throughput TCR beta sequencing to assess whether each TCR beta V gene segment acted as functional or pseudogenic. Rather than using new phenotypic data, the later analysis identified candidate immune exposures from TCR beta sequences and from how often those sequences occurred across donors. HLA typing included class I and class II loci at four-digit resolution. Among several hundred genotyped donors of the cohort, an average of around 240,000 unique TCR beta nucleotide sequences was sequenced per donor, of which 15% to 20% were non-productive. Five DR-DQ haplotypes were treated as single units for association and clustering because of strong linkage in the cohort. Approximately 330 gigabases of sequencing data and around 90 million unique TCR sequences made up an early release that covered 500 to 700 HLA-typed donors. In addition to the first cohort of 650 to 750 subjects, a separate validation cohort of 120 different subjects was used. To predict cytomegalovirus infection status, the study combined high-throughput TCR immunosequencing, statistical association of individual TCRs with disease status, and machine learning.

The cohort comprised fewer than 700 healthy bone marrow donors. All cohort members were sampled while nominally healthy, although unrecorded immune exposures were likely present. The donor was CMV seronegative and belonged to the group of around 350 seronegative cohort members. A peripheral blood sample was collected from each donor, and TCR beta sequencing was performed on peripheral blood mononuclear cells. Genomic DNA was extracted from the blood cell samples with the Qiagen DNeasy Blood Extraction Kit. Spanning cysteine to phenylalanine, the CDR3 consists of 14 amino acids. Only the CDR3 portion is preserved as DNA: 42 bases, with reading frame beginning at the first base. The junction shows trimming of 0 bases on V and 4 bases on J, plus 7 bases between the germline ends. Sequences SGHRS (CDR1) and YFSETQ (CDR2) are obtained from the germline V gene. The library was generated by the immunoSEQ multiplex PCR assay. For the multiplex PCR, a mixture combining 60 forward primers for TCR Vbeta segments and 13 reverse primers for TCR Jbeta segments was used. Amplification of the CDR3 region of rearranged TCR beta genes was performed with a multiplex PCR assay on genomic DNA. Amplified TCR beta libraries were sequenced as 87-base-pair reads on the Illumina HiSeq System. In the paper's pipeline: A later analysis counted tens of millions of unique TCR beta chains across the 550 to 800 repertoires, and around 9.9 million of these chains were shared by at least two donors. A nearest-neighbor algorithm error-corrected the raw reads and collapsed the reads into unique sequences, merging closely related sequences to remove PCR and sequencing errors. V, D and J gene segments were assigned by aligning CDR3 sequences to IMGT reference sequences. For a sequence to be retained, a match of at least six nucleotides to both a V gene segment and a J gene segment was required. A rearrangement counted as productive if the CDR3 had no stop codons and remained in frame with V and J, and every other rearrangement counted as non-productive. Following IMGT convention, CDR3 was defined as the stretch from the second conserved V-encoded cysteine up to the conserved J-encoded phenylalanine. In an earlier analysis of around 570 of the donors, sequences lacking an unambiguous match to a single V gene segment were excluded. An earlier analysis of fewer than 750 of the donors called V segments functional above 56.7% productive rearrangements and segregating when the between-donor standard deviation exceeded 5%. A statistical classification framework was developed to diagnose cytomegalovirus status using the catalog of TCR beta chain sequences. A later analysis assigned V and J genes by comparing TCR nucleotide sequences with IMGT/GENE-DB human TR gene sequences. In a later analysis, CDR3 sequences and most-parsimonious VDJ recombination scenarios were assigned using the TCRdist pipeline. In a later analysis, each TCR beta chain was defined by its CDR3 amino acid sequence together with its V-gene family, and reads lacking a unique V-gene family were excluded. In a later analysis, 450 to 600 highly shared, low-generation-probability nucleotide sequences were removed to address suspected cross-contamination and a sequencing artifact. A later analysis calculated a clonal expansion index for each public chain from normalized within-repertoire ranks of inferred template counts. Generation probabilities in a later analysis came from a VDJ recombination model fitted to out-of-frame rearrangements, and those results were checked against IGoR. Hypergeometric tests were used in a later analysis to score TCR-TCR, TCR-HLA and TCR-CMV co-occurrence, with a repertoire-size bias correction applied to the TCR pairs. A later analysis estimated false discovery rates by permuting HLA or CMV assignments 20 times. In a later analysis, co-occurring TCRs were grouped using DBSCAN, and TCRdist sequence similarity was added for clustering within HLA-allele-positive subsets. Repertoires with fewer than 30,000 or more than 120,000 public chains were left out of co-occurrence clustering, as were about five repertoires with anomalous nucleotide sharing. TCRdb provides this immuneACCESS table in a form limited to in-frame rearrangements. Some clones are lacking; in checked studies, under half of them reflect an unresolved V gene, and why the rest are absent is not known. V and J calls and clone size are given by that table; D and trimming were obtained from the DNA. This sample gives 95,000 to 100,000 clones in total; over 65% of them show up just once. About 3.5% of the sample goes to the ten largest clones.

Points the paper makes about the study in general: The authors suggested that the approach could potentially be extended to other disease states and immunological phenotypes. Roughly uniform sequencing depth across donors was assumed in presence/absence analyses, although this assumption may not hold. Because the 87-base-pair reads could not distinguish some IMGT-functional V segments, including TRBV6-2 and TRBV6-3, those segments were excluded. According to a later analysis, TCR association rates differed among HLA loci, with DRB1 alleles showing the most associated TCRs and HLA-C alleles showing the fewest. In a later genetic analysis, fewer N-insertions in productive TCRs were reported among donors in an Asian-associated ancestry cluster than the approximately 670-donor mean. The earlier analysis of 450 to 700 of the donors excluded some 16 rarely observed V segments, including chromosome 9 orphons, because counts were too low. This cohort had only TCR beta chains sequenced, and the lack of alpha or paired-chain data limited which features could be detected. Linkage disequilibrium might explain the correlated functional status among segregating V segments, but an unknown experimental factor could not be ruled out. A later analysis associated 15,000 to 20,000 TCR beta sequences with specific HLA alleles at a false discovery rate of 0.05. A later analysis reported that several top co-occurrence clusters appeared linked to parvovirus B19, influenza, CMV and Epstein-Barr virus. A later genetic analysis associated a missense DCLRE1C variant with V-gene and J-gene trimming of TCR beta chains, and an independent cohort replicated the association. Because HLA typing was missing for some donors at each locus, association tests included only the typed subset. Most TCR sequences were seen in very few donors, while some public TCRs were found in many individuals. In vitro tests confirmed that a few of the cytomegalovirus-associated TCR beta chains recognize cytomegalovirus antigens. Immune exposure information for the cohort was limited to CMV serostatus. Most CMV-associated TCR beta chains appeared to be HLA-restricted in a later analysis, and the HLA associations seemed to be driven largely by CMV exposure. A cluster of highly shared sequence variants was judged likely to represent a technical artifact of the sequencing pipeline. A further reported finding was that TCR beta sequences accurately predicted the HLA-A and HLA-B alleles for most subjects in the first cohort. The classifier was reported to diagnose cytomegalovirus status with high specificity and sensitivity in both the original and validation cohorts. Assigning TCR associations to individual alleles was difficult when HLA alleles, especially DR and DQ, strongly co-occurred. The study listed 170 or so TCR beta chains as associated with cytomegalovirus. An earlier analysis of approximately 590 of the donors showed that most TCR beta V segments appeared in productive rearrangements either about 90% or about 30% of the time, which broadly matched IMGT annotations. In a later analysis, HLA-associated TCR beta chains showed more clonal expansion and lower generation probabilities than non-associated chains that were equally common.

Concerning this clone itself: This clone's antigen is unknown. No clone much larger than this one lies a single base away; base qualities are absent.

This TCR was sampled from a man aged 35-49 years in good health and CMV-seronegative. The chain joins TRBV5-1 to TRBJ1-4; TRBD1 might be the D gene, on 5 matching bases. What was sequenced was PBMCs. The DNA sequence is as follows: TGCGCCAGCAGCTTGGGGCAGGGTAATGAAAAACTGTTTTTT. Its protein product is CASSLGQGNEKLFF.